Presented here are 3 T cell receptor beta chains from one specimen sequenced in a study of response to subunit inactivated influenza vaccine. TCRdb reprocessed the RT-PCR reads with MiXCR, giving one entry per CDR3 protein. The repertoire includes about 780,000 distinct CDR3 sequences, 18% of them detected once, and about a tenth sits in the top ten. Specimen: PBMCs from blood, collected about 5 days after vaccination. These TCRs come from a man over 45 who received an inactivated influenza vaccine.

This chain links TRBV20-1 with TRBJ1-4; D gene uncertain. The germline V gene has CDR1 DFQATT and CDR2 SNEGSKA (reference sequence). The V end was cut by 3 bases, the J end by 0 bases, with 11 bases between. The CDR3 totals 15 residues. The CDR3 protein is CSARGSPATNEKLFF. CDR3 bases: TGCAGTGCTAGGGGTAGCCCCGCAACTAATGAAAAACTGTTTTTT.

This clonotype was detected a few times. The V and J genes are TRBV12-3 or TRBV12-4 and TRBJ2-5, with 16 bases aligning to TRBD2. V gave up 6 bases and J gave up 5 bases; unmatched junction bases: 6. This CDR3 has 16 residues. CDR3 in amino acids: CASRGLAGGLRETQYF. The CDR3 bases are TGTGCCAGCAGGGGACTAGCGGGGGGGCTGAGGGAGACCCAGTACTTC.

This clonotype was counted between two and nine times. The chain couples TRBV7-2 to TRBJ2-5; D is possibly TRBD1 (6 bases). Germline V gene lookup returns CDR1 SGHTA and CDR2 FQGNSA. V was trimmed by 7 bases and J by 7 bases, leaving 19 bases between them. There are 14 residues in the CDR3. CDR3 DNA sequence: TGTGCCAGCAACGTTAACACAGGGATCGGGACCCAGTACTTC. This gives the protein CASNVNTGIGTQYF.